One sample yielded the 16 T cell receptor beta chains listed below, sequenced in a study of radiation and T cells in renal cell carcinoma. Sequenced by immunoSEQ multiplex PCR; TCRdb stores in-frame clones only, minus some. The sample holds about 100,000 clones; roughly 82% are singletons and the top ten take approximately 7.7%. Time point of the sample: blood 4 weeks post-SBRT, at nephrectomy. Treatment: 15 Gy SBRT to primary tumor, nephrectomy 4 weeks later. The sequences come from blood, collected from a patient whose treatment included radiotherapy and nephrectomy. These receptor sequences come from a man aged 55 to 70 with renal cell carcinoma.

The chain joins TRBV5-6 to TRBJ2-5; the D gene is possibly TRBD2 (6 bases). The length of the CDR3 is 15 residues. Germline V gene lookup returns CDR1 SGHDT and CDR2 YYEEEE. Trimming took off 0 bases at V and 0 bases at J, with 9 bases between the two ends. Here the CDR3 reads CASSLASVNQETQYF. The CDR3 region has the DNA TGTGCCAGCAGCTTGGCTAGCGTTAACCAAGAGACCCAGTACTTC.

The gene calls are TRBV7-9 and TRBJ1-5; weak D call: TRBD1 (5 bases). The length of the CDR3 is 13 residues. Trimming shortened V by 3 bases and J by 5 bases, and 8 bases separated the two germline ends. In germline, CDR1 is SEHNR, CDR2 FQNEAQ (reference sequence). The DNA for the CDR3 is TGTGCCAGCAGCTTTGAAGGGGATCAGCCCCAGCATTTT. It yields the protein CASSFEGDQPQHF.

This chain joins TRBV14 and TRBJ1-2; D gene unclear. The CDR3 contains 17 residues. V lost 1 base and J 4 bases, leaving 19 bases between the germline ends. CDR1 SGHDN and CDR2 FVKESK come from the germline V gene. The CDR3 bases are TGTGCCAGCAGCCAAGTGGCGGCAGGATGGGGTTTCTATGGCTACACCTTC. Amino acids: CASSQVAAGWGFYGYTF.

The chain employs TRBV10-1 and TRBJ2-4; 7 bases are a match to TRBD2. J lost 9 bases, V lost 2 bases, and 13 bases had no gene match. This CDR3 has 16 residues. Germline values: CDR1 WNHNN, CDR2 SYGVQD (reference sequence). The CDR3 DNA is TGCGCCAGCAGTGAGGGCCTCCGAGCAGGGAGGGCCATTCAGTACTTC. Translating gives CASSEGLRAGRAIQYF.

The chain joins TRBV23-1 to TRBJ1-2; TRBD1 might be the D (6 bases). TRBV23-1 is an ORF, with its function uncertain. Trimming left V 1 base short and J 5 bases short, with 23 bases between. This CDR3 comprises 18 residues. As DNA, the CDR3 is TGCGCCAGCAGTCAATTAGGACTAGAACCGGGACAACGATATGGCTACACCTTC. Translating gives CASSQLGLEPGQRYGYTF.

The chain links TRBV7-3 to TRBJ2-3; 10 bases match TRBD2. V lost 7 bases, J lost 14 bases, and 12 bases stayed unmatched. This CDR3 spans 13 amino acids. Per the germline V gene, CDR1 is SGHTA and CDR2 is FQGTGA. CDR3 DNA sequence: TGTGCCAGCACCGTGTCGGCTAGCGGGAGCCTGTATTTT. Its protein is CASTVSASGSLYF.

The rearrangement joins TRBV9 to TRBJ1-3, with D tentatively TRBD1 (5 bases). With 3 bases removed from V and 4 bases from J, the gap between germline ends came to 17 bases. CDR1 SGDLS and CDR2 YYNGEE come from the germline V gene. CDR3 length: 16 amino acids. CDR3 sequence (DNA): TGTGCCAGCAGCGCCCTGGGTGGCCAGGGAGGAAACACCATATATTTT. It encodes CASSALGGQGGNTIYF.

The V call is TRBV5-8, the J call TRBJ1-2, with no clear D. The CDR3 covers 12 residues. The V and J ends lost 0 bases and 8 bases respectively, with 8 bases between them. Germline V gives CDR1 SGHTS, CDR2 YDEGEE. CDR3 amino acids: CASSLDGEGYTF. In nucleotides, the CDR3 is TGTGCCAGCAGCTTGGATGGAGAAGGCTACACCTTC.

The V and J genes are TRBV7-9 and TRBJ2-3; D not resolved. Germline assignment: CDR1 SEHNR and CDR2 FQNEAQ (reference sequence). The germline V and J ends were trimmed by 1 base and 6 bases, with 17 bases remaining between them. The CDR3 loop spans 16 amino acids. The CDR3 loop reads CASSLEGVKGRDTQYF. The CDR3 DNA follows: TGTGCCAGCAGCTTAGAGGGCGTGAAGGGAAGGGATACGCAGTATTTT.

The rearrangement joins TRBV7-2 to TRBJ2-7; D is uncertain. Trimming pared 1 base from V and 0 bases from J, leaving 7 bases between. This CDR3 region has 14 residues. Germline V gene lookup returns CDR1 SGHTA and CDR2 FQGNSA. CDR3 bases: TGTGCCAGCAGCTTAGAGCACTCCTCCTACGAGCAGTACTTC. Translation gives CASSLEHSSYEQYF.

The chain joins TRBV30 to TRBJ2-3; 12 nucleotides match TRBD2. The germline gives CDR1 GTSNPN, CDR2 SVGIG (reference sequence). This CDR3 spans 19 amino acids. Trimming cost V 5 bases and J 1 base; bases outside gene matches: 16. The CDR3 DNA sequence: TGTGCCTGGCTGCCCCACCTAGCGGGAGGGCCTTTTGGCACAGATACGCAGTATTTT. The encoded protein is CAWLPHLAGGPFGTDTQYF.

J is TRBJ2-7 and V is TRBV5-1, with 7 bases matching TRBD1. V trimming: 4 bases; J trimming: 2 bases; junction bases outside the gene matches: 6. The CDR3 contains 14 residues. Germline V gives CDR1 SGHRS, CDR2 YFSETQ. CDR3 region: CASSMLGGTYEQYF. The CDR3 DNA sequence: TGCGCCAGCAGCATGTTAGGGGGCACCTACGAGCAGTACTTC.

As regards this clone: At the DNA level, this CDR3 is encoded by other sequences in the same sample as well. This chain links TRBV27 with TRBJ1-1, with D possibly being TRBD1 (5 bases). The CDR3 is 13 residues long. From germline, CDR1 is MNHEY and CDR2 SMNVEV (reference sequence). V lost 2 bases to trimming and J lost 1 base, with 5 bases between them. The CDR3 DNA is TGTGCCAGCAGTTTAGGGGGGAACACTGAAGCTTTCTTT. It encodes CASSLGGNTEAFF.

This clone was counted ten times or more. The V gene is TRBV6-1, the J gene TRBJ1-4; perhaps TRBD1 as D (6 bases). From germline, CDR1 is MNHNS and CDR2 SASEGT. Trimming pared 3 bases from V and 7 bases from J, leaving 15 bases between. The CDR3 extends over 15 amino acids. CDR3 residues: CASSDITGSGEKLFF. CDR3 coding DNA: TGTGCCAGCAGTGACATTACAGGGTCGGGTGAAAAACTGTTTTTT.

The gene calls are TRBV4-1 and TRBJ2-3, with 8 bases lining up with TRBD2. This CDR3 is built from 15 residues. Germline V gene lookup returns CDR1 MGHRA and CDR2 YSYEKL. Trimming removed 4 bases from V and 0 bases from J; junction bases left unmatched: 3. In DNA, the CDR3 is TGCGCCAGCAGCCGACTAGCGCTTAGCACAGATACGCAGTATTTT. As protein: CASSRLALSTDTQYF.

V and J are TRBV27 and TRBJ2-7; either TRBD1 or TRBD2 may supply D (5 bases each). Germline CDR1 MNHEY, CDR2 SMNVEV (reference sequence). Trimming cost V 3 bases and J 0 bases, with 9 bases left between them. The CDR3 covers 14 residues. Here the CDR3 reads CASSFVGPSYEQYF. DNA of the CDR3: TGTGCCAGCAGTTTTGTGGGACCCTCCTACGAGCAGTACTTC.